The sequence of this TCR beta chain was determined in a study of T cells after posttransplantation cyclophosphamide (dated by TCRdb to 2016 to 2018). Describing the broader study: Using TRB sequencing, the study followed how the T cell repertoire reconstituted after myeloablative bone marrow transplantation in which posttransplantation cyclophosphamide served as GVHD prophylaxis. Blood from all 35 or so PTCy patients who had 1-year posttransplant specimens underwent TRB sequencing. TRA and TRB clonality were tightly correlated in roughly ten samples, so subsequent TCR analyses focused on TRB only. Antigen receptor sequencing was done on samples from over 30 PTCy-treated patients and from more than 15 related bone marrow donors of those patients. Public TRB sequences were compared against a database of over 3,500 sequences linked to responses to pathogens, tumor antigens, self-antigens and alloantigens. In 3 patients, TRB sequencing was also performed on up to 3 more blood samples taken 2 to 5.2 years after transplant, and in 4 patients, pretransplant blood was also TRB-sequenced.

The table lists this clone with many counts. There is no known antigen for this receptor. Base-call qualities are not available, and no considerably larger clone is one nucleotide away. Overall study outcomes, separate from this receptor: Across 45 or so patients, TRB clonality was highly associated with recipient CMV seropositivity and CMV reactivation, and PTCy diversity was similar to diversity in CNI/methotrexate controls. The TRB repertoires of T cells infiltrating skin or GI tract showed only limited overlap with the TRB repertoires of T cells in blood. Donor-recipient similarity was low at 1-2 months but rose over the first year, and later blood repertoires were often dominated by donor CD8+ memory clones.

For this chain, trimming is 0 bases at the V end and 0 bases at the J end, and the number of junction bases without a gene match is 3. There are 17 amino acids in the CDR3, from cysteine to phenylalanine inclusive. Only the CDR3 region is kept as DNA, spanning 51 bases read in frame from base 1. From the germline V gene (reference sequence), CDR1 is SEHNR and CDR2 is FQNEAQ. TRB sequencing used genomic DNA with the immunoSEQ assay at survey resolution or the hsTCRB kit. The study's processing was this. Initial read processing used immunoSEQ software, and repertoire analyses used the LymphoSeq R package. Clonality was computed as 1 minus normalized Shannon entropy; Gini coefficient was also calculated for each TRB dataset. To infer phenotypes in unsorted samples, TRB sequences from sorted subsets of the recipient or donor were mapped onto the unsorted samples of the same recipient. TCRdb's version of the immuneACCESS table is confined to in-frame rearrangements and falls short of the full clone set. An unresolved V gene accounts for under half of the shortfall where checked; the remainder is of unknown origin. V and J calls and clone size are as listed in that table; D and trimming were resolved from the DNA. Listed for this sample are around 26,000 clones, none observed only a single time. Approximately 4.8% of the sample lies in the top ten.

Related bone marrow donors provided peripheral blood samples on the day of marrow donation. Peripheral blood and bone marrow mononuclear cells were isolated by Ficoll-Hypaque density centrifugation and were cryopreserved. Sequencing was performed on PBMCs. The receptor was derived from a woman aged 50 to 65 in good health, CMV-negative, and a related stem cell transplant donor. In this chain, TRBV7-9 is recombined with TRBJ1-4, and 8 junctional nucleotides match TRBD1. The CDR3 has the sequence CASSLANRGSTNEKLFF. At the DNA level, the sequence is TGTGCCAGCAGCTTAGCGAACAGGGGGTCAACTAATGAAAAACTGTTTTTT.